This T cell receptor beta chain was found in a study of T-cell reconstitution after alpha-beta-depleted transplantation in children. Study findings and constraints: Surviving recipient cells, namely T cells and thymic progenitors, were the source of high day-60 TCRbeta diversity in some patients. Several hundred rapidly expanded clones from non-depleted graft cells reportedly supplied alpha-beta T cells about two months post-transplant. T-cell counts and diversity at one year following transplant were attributed mainly to newly produced T cells.

This CDR3 spans 16 amino acids. Germline CDR1 SGDLS, CDR2 YYNGEE. V gave up 4 bases and J gave up 0 bases; unmatched junction bases: 10. This clonotype occurred a few times. What it recognizes is unknown. Unique molecular identifiers were incorporated when the TCRbeta library was constructed. TCRdb re-called the PCR reads through MiXCR, storing one row per CDR3 protein. The sample carries about 600,000 distinct CDR3 sequences, about an eighth recorded once. This TCR derives from a male patient under 18 who had a stem cell transplant for acute myeloid leukemia, so the T cells may come from the graft donor. Sequencing used PBMCs, mostly from graft donor cells, obtained 360 days after TCRalphabeta/CD19-depleted stem cell transplant. The chain couples TRBV9 to TRBJ2-7, with 7 nucleotides matching TRBD1. The CDR3 DNA reads as TGTGCCAGCAGCAAAACAGGGGATCGGAGCTCCTACGAGCAGTACTTC. Its translation is CASSKTGDRSSYEQYF.